The 7 T cell receptor beta chains below come from one sample, sequenced in a study of blood T cell repertoires in COVID-19. Clones were read by immunoSEQ multiplex PCR, and TCRdb kept only the in-frame ones, dropping some. The data show 87,000 or so clones, 70% to 85% seen once. The sample was peripheral blood. The receptors come from a woman older than 75 with COVID-19, enrolled during active disease.

The rearrangement links TRBV10-3 to TRBJ2-7; D possibly corresponds to TRBD1 (6 bases). Deletions cut 4 bases from V and 4 bases from J, with 11 bases between. This CDR3 has 13 amino acids. Germline CDR1 and CDR2: ENHRY and SYGVKD. The CDR3 loop is CAISGTEKYEQYF. The CDR3 nucleotides read TGTGCCATCAGTGGGACAGAAAAATACGAGCAGTACTTC.

V is TRBV5-1 and J is TRBJ2-5; tentatively, D is TRBD2 (5 bases). The CDR3 covers 15 residues. V was cut by 1 base and J by 1 base, with 11 bases left in between. The germline V gene encodes CDR1 SGHRS and CDR2 YFSETQ. The CDR3 sequence: CASSLFLATQETQYF. CDR3 in DNA: TGCGCCAGCAGCTTGTTTTTAGCGACCCAAGAGACCCAGTACTTC.

The V call is TRBV6-5, the J call TRBJ1-5; 7 bases map to TRBD1. The V and J ends lost 8 bases and 2 bases, in that order; junction bases with no gene match: 9. The CDR3 has 15 residues. Germline-derived CDR1 and CDR2 are MNHEY and SVGAGI. CDR3 DNA: TGTGCCAGCCACCCCAAGGGGGCCGGCAATCAGCCCCAGCATTTT. This sequence encodes CASHPKGAGNQPQHF.

V is TRBV29-1 and J is TRBJ1-5; 7 nucleotides agree with TRBD1. From germline, CDR1 is SQVTM and CDR2 ANQGSEA. The CDR3 length is 15 residues. V lost 4 bases to trimming and J lost 0 bases; unmatched junction nucleotides: 6. CDR3 in amino acids: CSVGGTAYSNQPQHF. The CDR3 DNA is TGCAGCGTTGGTGGGACAGCGTATAGCAATCAGCCCCAGCATTTT. Filled out from reference TRBV29-1 and TRBJ1-5, the complete variable domain reads SAVISQKPSRDICQRGTSLTIQCQVDSQVTMMFWYRQQPGQSLTLIATANQGSEATYESGFVIDKFPISRPNLTFSTLTVSNMSPEDSSIYLCSVGGTAYSNQPQHFGDGTRLSIL.

This sequence joins TRBV7-8 and TRBJ2-7; D unclear. The CDR3 is made up of 12 amino acids. Germline CDR1 and CDR2: SGHVS and FQNEAQ. V was shortened by 0 bases and J by 6 bases, with 6 bases between the two germline ends. The CDR3 loop is CASSLARGEQYF. DNA of the CDR3: TGTGCCAGCAGCTTAGCCCGCGGCGAGCAGTACTTC.

The chain has TRBV12-3 or TRBV12-4 and TRBJ2-5; D is ambiguous. This CDR3 has 12 residues. V gave up 3 bases and J gave up 5 bases, with 7 bases separating them. The CDR3 bases are TGTGCCAGCAGTTTTTTCGGGGAGACCCAGTACTTC. Protein sequence: CASSFFGETQYF.

V usage is TRBV10-3 and J usage is TRBJ1-6, with 9 bases lining up with TRBD1. The germline V gene has CDR1 ENHRY and CDR2 SYGVKD. The CDR3 runs 18 residues. The ends lost 5 bases at V and 0 bases at J; junction bases unmatched: 8. CDR3 residues: CAISPGQGRSSYNSPLHF. DNA of the CDR3: TGTGCCATCAGTCCGGGACAGGGCCGAAGCTCCTATAATTCACCCCTCCACTTT.